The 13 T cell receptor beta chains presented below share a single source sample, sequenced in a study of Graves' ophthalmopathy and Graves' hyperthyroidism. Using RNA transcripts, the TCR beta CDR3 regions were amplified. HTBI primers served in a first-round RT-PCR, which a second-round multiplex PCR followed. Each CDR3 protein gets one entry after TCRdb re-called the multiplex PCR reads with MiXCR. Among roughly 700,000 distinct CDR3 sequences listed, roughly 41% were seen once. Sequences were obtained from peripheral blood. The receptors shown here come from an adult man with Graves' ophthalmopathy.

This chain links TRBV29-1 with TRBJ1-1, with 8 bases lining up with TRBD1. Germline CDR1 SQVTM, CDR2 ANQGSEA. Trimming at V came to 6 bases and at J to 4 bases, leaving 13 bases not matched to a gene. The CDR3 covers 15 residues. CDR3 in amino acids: CSVDSRMTGVTEAFF. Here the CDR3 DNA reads TGCAGCGTGGATAGCAGGATGACAGGGGTCACTGAAGCTTTCTTT.

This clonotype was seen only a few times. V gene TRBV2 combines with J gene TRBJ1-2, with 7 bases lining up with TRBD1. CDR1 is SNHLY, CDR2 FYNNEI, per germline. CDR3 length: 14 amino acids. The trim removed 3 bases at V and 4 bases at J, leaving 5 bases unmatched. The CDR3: CASSETRQGYGYTF. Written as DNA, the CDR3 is TGTGCCAGCAGTGAGACTCGACAGGGCTATGGCTACACCTTC.

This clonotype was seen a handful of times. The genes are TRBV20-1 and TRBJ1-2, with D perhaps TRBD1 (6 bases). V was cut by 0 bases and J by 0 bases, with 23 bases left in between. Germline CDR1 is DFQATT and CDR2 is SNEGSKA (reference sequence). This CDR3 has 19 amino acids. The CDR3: CSARDLRYAGTPPNYGYTF. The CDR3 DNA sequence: TGCAGTGCTAGAGATCTAAGATACGCCGGGACACCACCTAACTATGGCTACACCTTC.

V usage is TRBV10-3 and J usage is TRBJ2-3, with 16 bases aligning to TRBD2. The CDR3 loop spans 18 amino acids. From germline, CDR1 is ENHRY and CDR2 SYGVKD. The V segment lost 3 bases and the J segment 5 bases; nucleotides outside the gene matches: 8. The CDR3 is CAISEPTGLAGGEDTQYF. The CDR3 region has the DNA TGTGCCATCAGTGAACCCACGGGACTAGCGGGAGGGGAAGATACGCAGTATTTT.

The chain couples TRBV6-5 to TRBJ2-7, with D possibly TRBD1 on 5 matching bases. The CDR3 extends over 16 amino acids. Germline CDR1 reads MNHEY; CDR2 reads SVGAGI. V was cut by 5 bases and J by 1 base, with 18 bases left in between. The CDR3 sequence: CASSEGVRAGSYEQYF. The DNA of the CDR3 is TGTGCCAGCAGTGAAGGGGTTCGGGCAGGGTCCTACGAGCAGTACTTC.

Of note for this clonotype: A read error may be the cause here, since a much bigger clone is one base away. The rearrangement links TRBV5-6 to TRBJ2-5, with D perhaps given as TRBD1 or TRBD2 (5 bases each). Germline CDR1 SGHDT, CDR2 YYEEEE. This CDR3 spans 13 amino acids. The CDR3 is CASSSRVGETQDF. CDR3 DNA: TGTGCCAGCAGCAGCAGGGTTGGGGAGACCCAGGACTTC.

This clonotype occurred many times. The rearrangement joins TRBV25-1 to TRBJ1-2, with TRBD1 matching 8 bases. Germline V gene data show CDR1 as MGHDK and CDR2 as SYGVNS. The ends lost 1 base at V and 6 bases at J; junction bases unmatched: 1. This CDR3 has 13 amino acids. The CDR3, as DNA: TGTGCCAGCAGTGAATCGACAGGGGATGGCTACACCTTC. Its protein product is CASSESTGDGYTF.

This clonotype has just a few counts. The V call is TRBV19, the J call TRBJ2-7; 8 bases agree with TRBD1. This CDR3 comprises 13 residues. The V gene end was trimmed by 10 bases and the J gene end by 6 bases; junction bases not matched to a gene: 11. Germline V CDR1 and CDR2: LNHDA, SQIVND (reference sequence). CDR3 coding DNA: TGTGCCACCGAACAGGGGGAATCGCGCGAGCAGTACTTC. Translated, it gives CATEQGESREQYF.

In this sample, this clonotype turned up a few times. The CDR3: CSASGESQETQYF. CDR3 nucleotide sequence: TGCAGTGCTAGCGGAGAATCCCAAGAGACCCAGTACTTC. J is TRBJ2-5 and V is TRBV20-1; D is unclear. This CDR3 is built from 13 residues. V was pared by 3 bases and J by 1 base, with 9 bases between. CDR1 is DFQATT, CDR2 SNEGSKA, per germline (reference sequence).

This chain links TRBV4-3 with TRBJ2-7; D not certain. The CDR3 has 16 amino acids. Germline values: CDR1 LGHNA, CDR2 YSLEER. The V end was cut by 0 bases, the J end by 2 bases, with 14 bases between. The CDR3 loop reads CASSQDLVVSTYEQYF. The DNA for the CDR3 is TGCGCCAGCAGCCAAGATCTGGTCGTCAGCACCTACGAGCAGTACTTC.

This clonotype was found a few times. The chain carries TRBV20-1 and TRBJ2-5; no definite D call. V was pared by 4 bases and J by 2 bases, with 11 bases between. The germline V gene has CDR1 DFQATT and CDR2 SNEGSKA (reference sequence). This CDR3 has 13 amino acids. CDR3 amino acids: CSATRHLQETQYF. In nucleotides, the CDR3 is TGCAGTGCTACTCGACACTTACAAGAGACCCAGTACTTC.

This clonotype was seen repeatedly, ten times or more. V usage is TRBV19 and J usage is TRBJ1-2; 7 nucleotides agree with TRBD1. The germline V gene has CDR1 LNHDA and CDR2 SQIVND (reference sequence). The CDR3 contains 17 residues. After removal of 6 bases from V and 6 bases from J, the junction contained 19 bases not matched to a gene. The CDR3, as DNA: TGTGCCAGTAGGGAGACAGGGACCAACGGGGCCTTGGATGGCTACACCTTC. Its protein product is CASRETGTNGALDGYTF.

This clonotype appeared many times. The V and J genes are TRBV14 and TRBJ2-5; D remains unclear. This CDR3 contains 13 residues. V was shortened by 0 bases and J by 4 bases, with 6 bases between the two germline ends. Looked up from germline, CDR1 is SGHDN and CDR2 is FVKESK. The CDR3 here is CASSQDLRETQYF. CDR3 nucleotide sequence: TGTGCCAGCAGCCAAGACTTGAGAGAGACCCAGTACTTC.